Below, 24 T cell receptor beta chains from the same sample are listed, as sequenced in a study of T cells expressing NK-cell markers (dated by TCRdb to 2018 to 2021). Preparation of the library involved 5' RACE. Sequencing instrument: Illumina HiSeq 2000. The reads went through TCRdb reprocessing, and each CDR3 protein sequence gets one entry with no DNA. This sample's table carries some 600,000 distinct CDR3 sequences. Approximately 3.6% of the sample is taken by the ten largest. Sequences were obtained from blood T cells: a sorted CD56 or NKG2C T cell subset, CD4+ or CD8+ T cells, or bulk PBMC T cells (not recorded which). These TCRs come from a man younger than 35 in good health. Donor details come from another sample of the same person, matched by shared clones.

V is TRBV10-3 and J is TRBJ2-4; TCRdb reports TRBD1, a call that lacks DNA to check it against. Germline V gives CDR1 ENHRY, CDR2 SYGVKD. CDR3 length: 15 amino acids. The CDR3 protein is CAISESPGQNNIQYF.

J is TRBJ2-3 and V is TRBV3-1. CDR1 LGHDT and CDR2 YNNKEL come from the germline V gene (reference sequence). The CDR3 loop spans 18 amino acids. CDR3 protein: CASSQEGSAVHRTDTQYF.

The gene calls are TRBV5-1 and TRBJ2-7; TCRdb's D gene call, TRBD2, goes unchecked for lack of DNA. This CDR3 region has 15 residues. Germline CDR1 and CDR2: SGHRS and YFSETQ. This CDR3 reads CASSLWASPYYEQYF.

The rearrangement links TRBV15 to TRBJ2-1; TCRdb designates TRBD2, a call that cannot be tested without DNA. CDR3 length: 16 residues. Germline-derived CDR1 and CDR2 are LNHNV and YYDKDF (reference sequence). The CDR3 here is CATSRNQGLAGGEQFF.

The genes are TRBV29-1 and TRBJ2-5; there is no DNA to check the TCRdb D call of TRBD1. The CDR3 runs to 11 residues. The germline gives CDR1 SQVTM, CDR2 ANQGSEA. CDR3 sequence: CSAGQQETQYF.

The CDR3 sequence is CASSAMGTTDTQYF. The V and J genes are TRBV9 and TRBJ2-3. The germline gives CDR1 SGDLS, CDR2 YYNGEE. The CDR3 has 14 residues.

CDR3 in amino acids: CASTLLPGQGFNEQFF. The chain couples TRBV5-5 to TRBJ2-1; TCRdb proposes TRBD1, but this gene call is untestable without DNA. CDR3 length equals 16 residues. Per the germline V gene, CDR1 is SGHKS and CDR2 is YYEKEE (reference sequence).

The chain carries TRBV4-2 and TRBJ1-1; TCRdb reports TRBD1, a call that lacks DNA to check it against. The length of the CDR3 is 16 residues. Germline CDR1 is LGHNA and CDR2 is YNFKEQ. The CDR3 protein is CASGKTGIDGNTEAFF.

This rearrangement joins TRBV6-5 to TRBJ2-1. CDR3 size: 12 residues. Germline-derived CDR1 and CDR2 are MNHEY and SVGAGI. This CDR3 reads CASSYLNNEQFF.

The V call is TRBV11-2, the J call TRBJ2-2. Germline V CDR1 and CDR2: SGHAT, FQNNGV. The CDR3 length is 15 residues. The CDR3 here is CASSLGSGTSGELFF.

The V call is TRBV12-5, the J call TRBJ2-1; TCRdb's D call, TRBD1, is unchecked because there is no DNA. Germline assignment: CDR1 LGHNT and CDR2 FRNRAP. This CDR3 has 15 residues. The CDR3 here is CASGPGRSSYNEQFF.

This rearrangement joins TRBV20-1 to TRBJ2-4; checking the TCRdb D call of TRBD1 is not possible without DNA. The CDR3 covers 14 residues. Looked up from germline, CDR1 is DFQATT and CDR2 is SNEGSKA (reference sequence). CDR3 residues: CSADETGTKNIQYF.

The V call is TRBV12-3 or TRBV12-4, the J call TRBJ2-7. The CDR3 contains 14 residues. CDR3 protein: CASSFRQDGNEQYF.

The CDR3 reads CASSGNPGETGELFF. The gene calls are TRBV5-1 and TRBJ2-2; lacking DNA, the TRBD1 call made by TCRdb goes unchecked. The CDR3 consists of 15 residues. Per germline, CDR1 SGHRS and CDR2 YFSETQ.

The chain couples TRBV5-6 to TRBJ2-2; lacking DNA, the TRBD1 call made by TCRdb goes unchecked. The CDR3 covers 17 residues. The germline V gene has CDR1 SGHDT and CDR2 YYEEEE. The CDR3 spells CASSRRGTGANTGELFF. The entire variable domain, with the rest obtained from reference TRBV5-6 and TRBJ2-2, is as follows: DAGVTQSPTHLIKTRGQQVTLRCSPKSGHDTVSWYQQALGQGPQFIFQYYEEEERQRGNFPDRFSGHQFPNYSSELNVNALLLGDSALYLCASSRRGTGANTGELFFGEGSRLTVL.

The rearrangement uses TRBV30 and TRBJ2-5. This CDR3 is 14 amino acids long. Germline CDR1 is GTSNPN and CDR2 is SVGIG (reference sequence). This CDR3 reads CAWRYVGKQETQYF. The entire variable domain, with the rest obtained from reference TRBV30 and TRBJ2-5, is as follows: SQTIHQWPATLVQPVGSPLSLECTVEGTSNPNLYWYRQAAGRGLQLLFYSVGIGQISSEVPQNLSASRPQDRQFILSSKKLLLSDSGFYLCAWRYVGKQETQYFGPGTRLLVL.

The V gene is TRBV6-5, the J gene TRBJ2-5; TCRdb indicates TRBD2, and absent DNA this call remains unverified. CDR3 length: 14 amino acids. Germline CDR1 and CDR2: MNHEY and SVGAGI. The CDR3 reads CASSYRGPRETQYF.

The J gene is TRBJ2-5, the V gene TRBV7-9; TCRdb gives TRBD1 as the D gene, but with no DNA this cannot be confirmed. Germline V CDR1 and CDR2: SEHNR, FQNEAQ (reference sequence). The CDR3 runs 17 residues. The CDR3 reads CASSLGWGQGPQETQYF.

The gene calls are TRBV20-1 and TRBJ1-3; the TCRdb D gene call, TRBD1, has no DNA to confirm it. This CDR3 is built from 13 residues. CDR1 and CDR2 (germline): DFQATT, SNEGSKA (reference sequence). CDR3 in amino acids: CSAPESSGNTIYF.

The J gene is TRBJ2-5, the V gene TRBV7-9; as DNA is missing, the TRBD1 call by TCRdb cannot be tested. The length of the CDR3 is 15 residues. The germline V gene encodes CDR1 SEHNR and CDR2 FQNEAQ (reference sequence). This chain's CDR3 is CASSWEQDRRETQYF. Filled out from reference TRBV7-9 and TRBJ2-5, the complete variable domain reads DTGVSQNPRHKITKRGQNVTFRCDPISEHNRLYWYRQTLGQGPEFLTYFQNEAQLEKSRLLSDRFSAERPKGSFSTLEIQRTEQGDSAMYLCASSWEQDRRETQYFGPGTRLLVL.

The CDR3 region is CASRRTGQAFF. This chain connects TRBV3-1 to TRBJ1-1; checking the TCRdb D call of TRBD1 is not possible without DNA. The CDR3 runs to 11 residues. CDR1 is LGHDT, CDR2 YNNKEL, per germline (reference sequence). Combining the CDR3 with reference TRBV3-1 and TRBJ1-1 gives the whole variable domain DTAVSQTPKYLVTQMGNDKSIKCEQNLGHDTMYWYKQDSKKFLKIMFSYNNKELIINETVPNRFSPKSPDKAHLNLHINSLELGDSAVYFCASRRTGQAFFGQGTRLTVV.

The gene calls are TRBV12-3 or TRBV12-4 and TRBJ2-3; the TRBD2 assignment by TCRdb is unverifiable without DNA. The CDR3 has 18 amino acids. This CDR3 is CASSLESSGRSGRDTQYF.

The chain carries TRBV9 and TRBJ2-1. The CDR3 loop spans 12 amino acids. Germline loops: CDR1 SGDLS, CDR2 YYNGEE. The CDR3 loop reads CASSVVDGEQFF.

V usage is TRBV5-5 and J usage is TRBJ2-3; as DNA is missing, the TRBD2 call by TCRdb cannot be tested. This CDR3 region has 16 residues. CDR1 is SGHKS, CDR2 YYEKEE, per germline (reference sequence). The CDR3: CASSVRAWARTDTQYF.